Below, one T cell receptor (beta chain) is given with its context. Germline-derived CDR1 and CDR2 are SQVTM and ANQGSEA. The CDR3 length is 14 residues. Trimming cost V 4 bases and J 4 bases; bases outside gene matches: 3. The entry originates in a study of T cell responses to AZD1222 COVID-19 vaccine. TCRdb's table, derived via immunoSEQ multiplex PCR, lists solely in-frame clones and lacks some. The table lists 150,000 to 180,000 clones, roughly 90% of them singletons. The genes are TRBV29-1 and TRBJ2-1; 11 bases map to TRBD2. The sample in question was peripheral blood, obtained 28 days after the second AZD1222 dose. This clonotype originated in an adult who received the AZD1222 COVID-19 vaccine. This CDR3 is CSVVLAGGYNEQFF. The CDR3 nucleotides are TGCAGCGTTGTCCTAGCGGGGGGTTACAATGAGCAGTTCTTC.